This T cell receptor (beta chain) was obtained from a study of OX40 agonist ivuxolimab in advanced cancers. A note on this clone: Antigen specificity is unknown.

General study findings and limits: Partial responders at 0.1-3.0 mg/kg showed near-lowest clonal expansion.

Generated by immunoSEQ multiplex PCR, the TCRdb table keeps only in-frame clones and is missing some. The repertoire consists of fewer than 85,000 clones, with under 95% occurring once and the leading ten covering 11%. The sequenced sample was CD4+ or CD8+ T cells sorted from blood, obtained in a trial of the OX40 agonist ivuxolimab. This TCR came from an adult with an advanced solid tumor such as melanoma, head and neck, liver or kidney cancer.

The chain's CDR3 is CASSDRGLADTQYF. CDR3 in DNA: TGTGCCAGCAGCGACAGGGGATTGGCAGATACGCAGTATTTT. The rearrangement links TRBV5-5 to TRBJ2-3, with 8 positions matching TRBD1. The CDR3 is 14 residues long. The J segment lost 4 bases and the V segment lost 4 bases, leaving 5 bases of the junction unmatched. The germline gives CDR1 SGHKS, CDR2 YYEKEE (reference sequence).